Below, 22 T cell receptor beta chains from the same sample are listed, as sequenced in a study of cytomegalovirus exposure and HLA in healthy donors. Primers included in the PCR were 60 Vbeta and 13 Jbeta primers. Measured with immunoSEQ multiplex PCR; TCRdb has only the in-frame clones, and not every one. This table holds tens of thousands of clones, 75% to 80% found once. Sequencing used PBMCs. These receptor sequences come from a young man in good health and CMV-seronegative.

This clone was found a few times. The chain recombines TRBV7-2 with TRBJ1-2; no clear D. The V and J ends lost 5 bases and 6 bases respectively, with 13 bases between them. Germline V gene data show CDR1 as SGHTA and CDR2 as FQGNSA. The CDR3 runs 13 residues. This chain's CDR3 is CASSNRNGNGYTF. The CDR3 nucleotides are TGTGCCAGCAGCAATCGGAACGGGAATGGCTACACCTTC.

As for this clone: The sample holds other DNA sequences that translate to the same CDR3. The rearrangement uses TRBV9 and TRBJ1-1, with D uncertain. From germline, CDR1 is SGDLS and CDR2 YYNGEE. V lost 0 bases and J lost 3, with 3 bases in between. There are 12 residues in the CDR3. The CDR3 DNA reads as TGTGCCAGCAGCGTAGCAGACACTGAAGCTTTCTTT. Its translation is CASSVADTEAFF.

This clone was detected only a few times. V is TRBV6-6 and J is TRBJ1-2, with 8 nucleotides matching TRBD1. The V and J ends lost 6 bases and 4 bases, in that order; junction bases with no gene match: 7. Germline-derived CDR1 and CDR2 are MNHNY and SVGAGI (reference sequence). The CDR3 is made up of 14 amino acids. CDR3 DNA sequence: TGTGCCAGCAGCCCGGACAGGGCCTCCTATGGCTACACCTTC. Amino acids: CASSPDRASYGYTF.

In nucleotides, the CDR3 is TGTGCCTGGAGTGGGGACAGGGATCAGCCCCAGCATTTT. Translated, it gives CAWSGDRDQPQHF. The gene calls are TRBV30 and TRBJ1-5; 9 bases line up with TRBD1. The CDR3 runs 13 residues. The junction had 0 bases not matched to a gene; V was cut back by 1 base and J by 5 bases. CDR1 is GTSNPN and CDR2 is SVGIG in the germline V gene (reference sequence).

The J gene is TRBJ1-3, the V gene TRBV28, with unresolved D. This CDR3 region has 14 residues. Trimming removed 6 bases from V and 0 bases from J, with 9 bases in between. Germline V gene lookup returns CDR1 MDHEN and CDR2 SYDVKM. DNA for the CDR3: TGTGCCAGCAGCCTAAGAGTCTCTGGAAACACCATATATTTT. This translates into CASSLRVSGNTIYF.

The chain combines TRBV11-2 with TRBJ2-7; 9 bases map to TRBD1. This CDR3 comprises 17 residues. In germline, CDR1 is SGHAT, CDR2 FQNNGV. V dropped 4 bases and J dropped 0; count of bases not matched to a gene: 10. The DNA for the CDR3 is TGTGCCAGCAGCTCACTGAAAGGACAGGGGAGCTCCTACGAGCAGTACGTC. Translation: CASSSLKGQGSSYEQYV.

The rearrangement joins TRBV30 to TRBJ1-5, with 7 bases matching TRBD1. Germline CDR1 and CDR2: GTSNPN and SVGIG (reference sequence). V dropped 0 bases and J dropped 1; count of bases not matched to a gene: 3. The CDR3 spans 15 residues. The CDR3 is CAWSVGGGSNQPQHF. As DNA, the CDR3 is TGTGCCTGGAGTGTAGGGGGCGGGAGCAATCAGCCCCAGCATTTT.

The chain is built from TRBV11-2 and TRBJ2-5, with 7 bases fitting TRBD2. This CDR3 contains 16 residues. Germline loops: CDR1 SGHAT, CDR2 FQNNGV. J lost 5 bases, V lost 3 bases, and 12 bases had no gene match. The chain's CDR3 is CASSLDKMGGVETQYF. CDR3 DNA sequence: TGTGCCAGCAGCTTGGATAAAATGGGGGGGGTGGAGACCCAGTACTTC.

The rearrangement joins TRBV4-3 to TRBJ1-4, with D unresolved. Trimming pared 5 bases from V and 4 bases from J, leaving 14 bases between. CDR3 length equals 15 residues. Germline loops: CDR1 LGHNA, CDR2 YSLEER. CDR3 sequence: CASSFAGNGNEKLFF. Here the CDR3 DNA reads TGCGCCAGCAGCTTTGCGGGTAACGGTAATGAAAAACTGTTTTTT.

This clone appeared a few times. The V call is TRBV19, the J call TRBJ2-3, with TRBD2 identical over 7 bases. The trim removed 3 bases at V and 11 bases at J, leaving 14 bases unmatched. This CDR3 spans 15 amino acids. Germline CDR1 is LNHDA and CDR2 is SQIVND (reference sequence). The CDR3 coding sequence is TGTGCCAGTAGTATGGGTGTATCGGGTGGGGGGGTGCAGTATTTT. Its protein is CASSMGVSGGGVQYF.

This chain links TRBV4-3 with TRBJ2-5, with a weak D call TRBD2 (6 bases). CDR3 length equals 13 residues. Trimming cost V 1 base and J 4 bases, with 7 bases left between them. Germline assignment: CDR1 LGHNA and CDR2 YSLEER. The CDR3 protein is CASSQVSGETQYF. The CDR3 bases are TGCGCCAGCAGCCAAGTTAGCGGAGAGACCCAGTACTTC.

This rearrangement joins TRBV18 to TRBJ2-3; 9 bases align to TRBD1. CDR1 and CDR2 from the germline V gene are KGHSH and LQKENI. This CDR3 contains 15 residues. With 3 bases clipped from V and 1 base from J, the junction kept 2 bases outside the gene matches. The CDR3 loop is CASSPDRGGTDTQYF. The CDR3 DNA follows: TGTGCCAGCTCACCGGACAGGGGCGGCACAGATACGCAGTATTTT.

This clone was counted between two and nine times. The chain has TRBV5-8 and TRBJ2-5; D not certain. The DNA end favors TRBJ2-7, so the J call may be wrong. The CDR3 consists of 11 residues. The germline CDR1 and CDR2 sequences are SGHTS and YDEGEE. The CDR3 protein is CASSLGYEQYF. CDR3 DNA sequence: TGTGCCAGCAGCTTGGGCTACGAGCAGTACTTC.

CDR3 DNA: TGTGCCAGCAGTTTCACAGATTCTAGCACAGATACGCAGTATTTT. Its protein is CASSFTDSSTDTQYF. The chain has TRBV27 and TRBJ2-3, with no clear D. The germline V gene encodes CDR1 MNHEY and CDR2 SMNVEV (reference sequence). The CDR3 consists of 15 residues. V gave up 3 bases and J gave up 0 bases, with 10 bases separating them.

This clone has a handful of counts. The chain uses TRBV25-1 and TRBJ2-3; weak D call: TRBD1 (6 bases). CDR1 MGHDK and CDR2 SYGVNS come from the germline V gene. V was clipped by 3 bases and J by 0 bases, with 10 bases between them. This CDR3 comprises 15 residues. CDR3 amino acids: CASSDQGRSTDTQYF. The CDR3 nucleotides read TGTGCCAGCAGTGACCAGGGGCGCAGCACAGATACGCAGTATTTT.

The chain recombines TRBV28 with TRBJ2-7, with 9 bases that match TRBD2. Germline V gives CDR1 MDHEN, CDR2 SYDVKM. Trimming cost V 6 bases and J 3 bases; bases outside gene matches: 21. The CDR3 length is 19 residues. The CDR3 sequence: CASSRSGPSGDPRYYEQYV. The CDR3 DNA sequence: TGTGCCAGCAGCCGATCCGGGCCTAGCGGGGACCCTAGGTACTACGAGCAGTACGTC.

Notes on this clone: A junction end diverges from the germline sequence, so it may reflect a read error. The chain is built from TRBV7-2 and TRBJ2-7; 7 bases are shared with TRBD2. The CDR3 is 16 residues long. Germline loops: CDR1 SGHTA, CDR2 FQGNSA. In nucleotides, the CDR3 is TGTGTCAGCAGCGCCGGGACTACTATCGCGTCCTACGAGCAGTACTTC. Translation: CVSSAGTTIASYEQYF. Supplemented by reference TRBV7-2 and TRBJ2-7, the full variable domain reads GAGVSQSPSNKVTEKGKDVELRCDPISGHTALYWYRQSLGQGLEFLIYFQGNSAPDKSGLPSDRFSAERTGGSVSTLTIQRTQQEDSAVYLCVSSAGTTIASYEQYFGPGTRLTVT.

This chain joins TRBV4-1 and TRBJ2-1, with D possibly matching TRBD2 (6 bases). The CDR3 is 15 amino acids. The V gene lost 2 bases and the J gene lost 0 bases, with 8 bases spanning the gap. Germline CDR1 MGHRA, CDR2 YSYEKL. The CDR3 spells CASSQTSFSYNEQFF. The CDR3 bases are TGCGCCAGCAGCCAAACTAGCTTCTCCTACAATGAGCAGTTCTTC.

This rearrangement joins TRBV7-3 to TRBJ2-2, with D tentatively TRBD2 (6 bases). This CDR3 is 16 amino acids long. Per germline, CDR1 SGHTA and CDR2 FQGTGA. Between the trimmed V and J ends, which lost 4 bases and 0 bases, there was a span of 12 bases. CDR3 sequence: CASSSSPGANTGELFF. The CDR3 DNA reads TGTGCCAGCAGCTCCTCCCCGGGGGCGAACACCGGGGAGCTGTTTTTT.

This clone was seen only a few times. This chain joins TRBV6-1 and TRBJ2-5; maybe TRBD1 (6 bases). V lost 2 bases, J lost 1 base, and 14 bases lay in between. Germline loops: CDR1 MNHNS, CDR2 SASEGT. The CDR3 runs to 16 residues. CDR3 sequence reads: CASSETPDRIQETQYF. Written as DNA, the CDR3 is TGTGCCAGCAGTGAAACCCCCGACAGGATCCAAGAGACCCAGTACTTC.

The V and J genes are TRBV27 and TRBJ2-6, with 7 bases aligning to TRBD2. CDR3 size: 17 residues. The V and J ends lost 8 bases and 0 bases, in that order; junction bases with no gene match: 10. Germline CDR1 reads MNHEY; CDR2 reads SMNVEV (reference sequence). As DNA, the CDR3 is TGTGCCAGCGGGCAGGGACTACGAGCCTCTGGGGCCAACGTCCTGACTTTC. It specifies CASGQGLRASGANVLTF.

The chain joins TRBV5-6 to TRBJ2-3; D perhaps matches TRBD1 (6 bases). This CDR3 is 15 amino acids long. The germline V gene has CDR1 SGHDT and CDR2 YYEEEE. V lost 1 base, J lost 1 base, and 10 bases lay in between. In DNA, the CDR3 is TGTGCCAGCAGCTTGCAGGCAGGGGGCACAGATACGCAGTATTTT. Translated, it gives CASSLQAGGTDTQYF.